This passage covers 32 T cell receptor beta chains from one sample sequenced in a study of blood T cell repertoires in COVID-19. Profiled with immunoSEQ multiplex PCR; TCRdb holds only in-frame clones, not every one. The sample consists of 90,000 or so clones, 85% to 90% of them appearing once. Sequenced input: peripheral blood. These receptors were taken from a man aged 60 to 69 with acute or convalescent COVID-19.

The V call is TRBV3-1 (or the pseudogene TRBV3-2), the J call TRBJ2-1; D gene uncertain. The CDR3 is 14 amino acids. Germline V lookup: CDR1 LGHDT, CDR2 YNNKEL (reference sequence). V shed 4 bases and J shed 7 bases, with 14 bases lying between them. The CDR3 here is CASSRSLDLNEQFF. The CDR3 DNA follows: TGTGCCAGCAGCCGGAGTTTAGATTTAAATGAGCAGTTCTTC.

J is TRBJ2-7 and V is TRBV10-3, with 12 bases that match TRBD1. Germline assignment: CDR1 ENHRY and CDR2 SYGVKD. The V gene end was trimmed by 6 bases and the J gene end by 7 bases; junction bases not matched to a gene: 13. CDR3 size: 16 residues. In DNA, the CDR3 is TGTGCCATCAGGGATCCGGGACAGGGGGCCAAACGGGAGCAGTACTTC. This sequence encodes CAIRDPGQGAKREQYF.

J is TRBJ1-6 and V is TRBV18; 8 bases map to TRBD1. This CDR3 has 15 residues. The trim removed 2 bases at V and 6 bases at J, leaving 3 bases unmatched. Germline-derived CDR1 and CDR2 are KGHSH and LQKENI. In DNA form, the CDR3 reads TGTGCCAGCTCACCAACGGACAGGGTTAATTCACCCCTCCACTTT. Translating it yields CASSPTDRVNSPLHF.

The chain's CDR3 is CATLYVGGSTGELFF. The CDR3 DNA follows: TGTGCCACCCTATACGTGGGAGGGAGCACCGGGGAGCTGTTTTTT. The genes are TRBV19 and TRBJ2-2; 7 bases align to TRBD2. The CDR3 sequence is 15 residues long. The junction had 12 bases not matched to a gene; V was cut back by 10 bases and J by 4 bases. Looked up from germline, CDR1 is LNHDA and CDR2 is SQIVND (reference sequence).

This clone was seen many times. The chain links TRBV7-2 to TRBJ1-5; TRBD1 matches at 7 bases. The germline CDR1 and CDR2 sequences are SGHTA and FQGNSA. The CDR3 covers 14 residues. V lost 1 base to trimming and J lost 6 bases; unmatched junction nucleotides: 3. CDR3 nucleotide sequence: TGTGCCAGCAGCTTAGTGCCAGGGGGTCAGCCCCAGCATTTT. Translation: CASSLVPGGQPQHF.

The gene calls are TRBV27 and TRBJ1-2; D perhaps matches TRBD1 (6 bases). Trimming removed 4 bases at V and 7 bases at J, with 19 bases between. Looked up from germline, CDR1 is MNHEY and CDR2 is SMNVEV (reference sequence). The CDR3 is 15 amino acids. Here the CDR3 DNA reads TGTGCCAGCAGTTCCTCAGGGGTGGGGATACGTGGCTACACCTTC. This encodes CASSSSGVGIRGYTF.

In its sample, this clone was seen a few times. The J gene is TRBJ1-5, the V gene TRBV30; 8 nucleotides agree with TRBD1. The CDR3 length is 15 residues. Germline loops: CDR1 GTSNPN, CDR2 SVGIG (reference sequence). The J segment lost 2 bases and the V segment lost 1 base, leaving 4 bases of the junction unmatched. CDR3 amino acids: CAWSAVGQGNQPQHF. CDR3 bases: TGTGCCTGGAGTGCAGTGGGACAGGGCAATCAGCCCCAGCATTTT.

As DNA, the CDR3 is TGTGCCAGCAGTCCGCAGGGGCTCCCGATAGCCCTCCACTTT. Translation: CASSPQGLPIALHF. The chain joins TRBV2 to TRBJ1-6, with D possibly matching TRBD1 (6 bases). Germline V lookup: CDR1 SNHLY, CDR2 FYNNEI. This CDR3 region has 14 residues. V was cut by 5 bases and J by 14 bases, with 19 bases left in between.

The chain joins TRBV3-1 (or the pseudogene TRBV3-2) to TRBJ1-1; D unclear. The length of the CDR3 is 13 residues. V was shortened by 2 bases and J by 4 bases, with 8 bases between the two germline ends. CDR1 and CDR2 (germline): LGHDT, YNNKEL (reference sequence). CDR3 amino acids: CASSQIFGTEAFF. As DNA, the CDR3 is TGTGCCAGCAGCCAAATTTTCGGCACTGAAGCTTTCTTT.

The chain recombines TRBV2 with TRBJ1-5; D is possibly TRBD1 (5 bases). This CDR3 contains 15 residues. Germline V CDR1 and CDR2: SNHLY, FYNNEI. Trimming removed 4 bases from V and 3 bases from J, with 13 bases in between. The CDR3 sequence: CASSGVQGNNQPQHF. In DNA, the CDR3 is TGTGCCAGCAGTGGGGTTCAGGGTAACAATCAGCCCCAGCATTTT.

V and J are TRBV25-1 and TRBJ1-6, with 10 nucleotides matching TRBD1. The CDR3 totals 16 residues. CDR1 MGHDK and CDR2 SYGVNS come from the germline V gene. V lost 6 bases, J lost 3 bases, and 5 bases stayed unmatched. CDR3 amino acids: CASRDDRGHYNSPLHF. The CDR3 DNA reads TGTGCCAGCAGGGATGACAGGGGGCACTATAATTCACCCCTCCACTTT. Based on the CDR3 plus reference TRBV25-1 and TRBJ1-6, the full variable domain is EADIYQTPRYLVIGTGKKITLECSQTMGHDKMYWYQQDPGMELHLIHYSYGVNSTEKGDLSSESTVSRIRTEHFPLTLESARPSHTSQYLCASRDDRGHYNSPLHFGNGTRLTVT.

This rearrangement joins TRBV12-3 or TRBV12-4 to TRBJ1-1; no reliable D call. The CDR3 is 12 amino acids. The V end lost 3 bases, the J end lost 0 bases, and 2 bases lay between the germline ends. The CDR3 nucleotides are TGTGCCAGCAGTTTCTTGAACACTGAAGCTTTCTTT. This codes for CASSFLNTEAFF.

V gene TRBV2 combines with J gene TRBJ2-3; 7 nucleotides align to TRBD2. Losses at the gene ends were 1 base for V and 2 bases for J; bases not matched to a gene: 6. Germline CDR1 and CDR2: SNHLY and FYNNEI. The CDR3 is made up of 16 amino acids. The CDR3 region is CASSEDLAAITDTQYF. The CDR3 nucleotides are TGTGCCAGCAGTGAAGACCTAGCGGCGATCACAGATACGCAGTATTTT. The complete variable domain, with remaining parts taken from reference TRBV2 and TRBJ2-3, reads EPEVTQTPSHQVTQMGQEVILRCVPISNHLYFYWYRQILGQKVEFLVSFYNNEISEKSEIFDDQFSVERPDGSNFTLKIRSTKLEDSAMYFCASSEDLAAITDTQYFGPGTRLTVL.

This clone has a handful of counts. The chain is built from TRBV11-2 and TRBJ1-1; 7 nucleotides match TRBD1. With V trimmed by 5 bases and J by 3 bases, 3 bases remained unmatched. This CDR3 region has 13 residues. Germline V CDR1 and CDR2: SGHAT, FQNNGV. CDR3 in amino acids: CASSPGTDTEAFF. The CDR3 coding sequence is TGTGCCAGCAGCCCTGGGACAGACACTGAAGCTTTCTTT.

The chain has TRBV27 and TRBJ1-5; perhaps TRBD1 as D (6 bases). Germline CDR1 is MNHEY and CDR2 is SMNVEV (reference sequence). The CDR3 is 16 residues long. Trimming pared 3 bases from V and 0 bases from J, leaving 12 bases between. Written as DNA, the CDR3 is TGTGCCAGCAGTTTTGGGGGACAAGATAGCAATCAGCCCCAGCATTTT. As protein: CASSFGGQDSNQPQHF.

V gene TRBV5-1 combines with J gene TRBJ1-1; 7 bases align to TRBD1. The CDR3 has 15 residues. V shed 0 bases, J shed 1 base, and the junction held 3 bases outside the gene matches. Per germline, CDR1 SGHRS and CDR2 YFSETQ. CDR3 loop: CASSLGDSRNTEAFF. The DNA of the CDR3 is TGCGCCAGCAGCTTGGGGGACAGCAGGAACACTGAAGCTTTCTTT. The variable domain in full, with the rest retrieved from reference TRBV5-1 and TRBJ1-1, is KAGVTQTPRYLIKTRGQQVTLSCSPISGHRSVSWYQQTPGQGLQFLFEYFSETQRNKGNFPGRFSGRQFSNSRSEMNVSTLELGDSALYLCASSLGDSRNTEAFFGQGTRLTVV.

V usage is TRBV5-1 and J usage is TRBJ2-2; 9 bases fit TRBD2. V lost 0 bases and J lost 4; bases outside the gene matches: 4. CDR3 length: 16 amino acids. CDR1 SGHRS and CDR2 YFSETQ come from the germline V gene. The CDR3 DNA reads as TGCGCCAGCAGCTTGGCTAGCGGGGTTGGCACCGGGGAGCTGTTTTTT. It yields the protein CASSLASGVGTGELFF.

The chain is built from TRBV3-1 (or the pseudogene TRBV3-2) and TRBJ2-5, with TRBD1 matching 12 bases. V lost 1 base, J lost 4 bases, and 10 bases stayed unmatched. The CDR3 has 18 amino acids. Germline CDR1 LGHDT, CDR2 YNNKEL (reference sequence). Here the CDR3 DNA reads TGTGCCAGCAGCCAAGGGTTCCGCCGGGACAGGGGGCGAGAGACCCAGTACTTC. Translated: CASSQGFRRDRGRETQYF.

This rearrangement joins TRBV6-1 to TRBJ2-1; 9 bases are shared with TRBD2. V dropped 1 base and J dropped 8; count of bases not matched to a gene: 9. The CDR3 runs to 16 residues. Germline assignment: CDR1 MNHNS and CDR2 SASEGT. CDR3 sequence reads: CASSEDAGGRFYEQFF. The DNA for the CDR3 is TGTGCCAGCAGTGAAGATGCGGGGGGGCGATTTTATGAGCAGTTCTTC.

The V gene is TRBV30, the J gene TRBJ2-7; D is ambiguous. Trimming left V 1 base short and J 0 bases short, with 4 bases between. The germline gives CDR1 GTSNPN, CDR2 SVGIG (reference sequence). This CDR3 is built from 12 residues. In nucleotides, the CDR3 is TGTGCCTGGAGTGGCGGCTCCTACGAGCAGTACTTC. The encoded protein is CAWSGGSYEQYF.

V and J are TRBV7-3 and TRBJ2-5, with TRBD1 identical over 9 bases. The germline V gene encodes CDR1 SGHTA and CDR2 FQGTGA. J gave up 4 bases and V 4 bases, and 1 base lay outside the gene matches. The CDR3 consists of 13 residues. CDR3 in amino acids: CASSSGQGETQYF. CDR3 coding DNA: TGTGCCAGCAGCTCGGGACAGGGAGAGACCCAGTACTTC.

The genes are TRBV10-2 and TRBJ2-7, with TRBD2 identical over 8 bases. The ends lost 8 bases at V and 7 bases at J; junction bases unmatched: 16. From germline, CDR1 is WSHSY and CDR2 SAAADI. This CDR3 is built from 15 residues. CDR3 amino acids: CASGVLERGLGEQYF. DNA of the CDR3: TGCGCCAGCGGTGTACTAGAGCGGGGGCTGGGGGAGCAGTACTTC.

The chain is built from TRBV5-5 and TRBJ1-2; D might be TRBD1 (6 bases). The germline V and J ends were trimmed by 5 bases and 0 bases, with 17 bases remaining between them. CDR1 is SGHKS and CDR2 is YYEKEE in the germline V gene (reference sequence). This CDR3 has 16 amino acids. CDR3 bases: TGTGCCAGCAGTTTGATGGGCGGGGGGCCTAACTATGGCTACACCTTC. This encodes CASSLMGGGPNYGYTF.

The V and J genes are TRBV11-1 and TRBJ2-7; 7 bases align to TRBD1. This CDR3 has 14 residues. Trimming cost V 1 base and J 3 bases; bases outside gene matches: 3. Germline CDR1 SGHAT, CDR2 FQDESV (reference sequence). In DNA, the CDR3 is TGTGCCAGCAGCTTAGGTTGGGACAGCTACGAGCAGTACTTC. Its translation is CASSLGWDSYEQYF.

V usage is TRBV3-1 (or the pseudogene TRBV3-2) and J usage is TRBJ1-1, with 7 nucleotides matching TRBD1. In germline, CDR1 is LGHDT, CDR2 YNNKEL (reference sequence). The V gene end was trimmed by 4 bases and the J gene end by 2 bases; junction bases not matched to a gene: 4. This CDR3 has 14 residues. The CDR3 bases are TGTGCCAGCAGCCGAGGGACAGCAAACACTGAAGCTTTCTTT. This sequence encodes CASSRGTANTEAFF.

The J gene is TRBJ1-5, the V gene TRBV9; 9 nucleotides line up with TRBD1. Trimming removed 4 bases from V and 4 bases from J; junction bases left unmatched: 12. Looked up from germline, CDR1 is SGDLS and CDR2 is YYNGEE. The CDR3 is 17 amino acids. This chain's CDR3 is CASSTSPGTGQNQPQHF. The CDR3 DNA is TGTGCCAGCAGCACTTCCCCCGGGACAGGGCAAAATCAGCCCCAGCATTTT.

The chain carries TRBV5-1 and TRBJ1-6; D not resolved. CDR1 and CDR2 from the germline V gene are SGHRS and YFSETQ. CDR3 size: 15 residues. Trimming stripped 2 bases from V and 6 bases from J, with 12 bases between. The CDR3 region is CASSFSERPNSPLHF. In DNA form, the CDR3 reads TGCGCCAGCAGCTTTAGCGAAAGACCTAATTCACCCCTCCACTTT.

This clone has only a few counts. The chain joins TRBV11-2 to TRBJ1-5; D remains unclear. Germline CDR1 SGHAT, CDR2 FQNNGV. Trimming took off 1 base at V and 3 bases at J, with 4 bases between the two ends. This CDR3 has 13 amino acids. The CDR3 DNA follows: TGTGCCAGCAGCTTAGGCGTCAATCAGCCCCAGCATTTT. It translates to CASSLGVNQPQHF. The full variable domain, completed using reference TRBV11-2 and TRBJ1-5, is EAGVAQSPRYKIIEKRQSVAFWCNPISGHATLYWYQQILGQGPKLLIQFQNNGVVDDSQLPKDRFSAERLKGVDSTLKIQPAKLEDSAVYLCASSLGVNQPQHFGDGTRLSIL.

The chain uses TRBV12-3 or TRBV12-4 and TRBJ2-7; D gene ambiguous. Trimming removed 3 bases from V and 0 bases from J, with 6 bases in between. The CDR3 sequence is 13 residues long. This CDR3 reads CASSFESSYEQYF. The DNA of the CDR3 is TGTGCCAGCAGTTTCGAGAGCTCCTACGAGCAGTACTTC.

The CDR3 region has the DNA TGTGCCAGCAGCACTTCGGGACAGGGGTTTTTTGACAATGAGCAGTTCTTC. Translated: CASSTSGQGFFDNEQFF. This sequence joins TRBV7-8 and TRBJ2-1, with 10 bases that match TRBD1. Losses at the gene ends were 5 bases for V and 5 bases for J; bases not matched to a gene: 12. The CDR3 spans 17 residues. Germline V CDR1 and CDR2: SGHVS, FQNEAQ.

The chain combines TRBV5-1 with TRBJ2-2; tentatively, D is TRBD1 (6 bases). The CDR3 is 15 residues long. The V and J ends lost 4 bases and 7 bases respectively, with 17 bases between them. Looked up from germline, CDR1 is SGHRS and CDR2 is YFSETQ. This CDR3 is CASSPSDSAVGELFF. CDR3 bases: TGCGCCAGCAGCCCCTCGGACAGCGCGGTCGGGGAGCTGTTTTTT.

V is TRBV12-3 or TRBV12-4 and J is TRBJ2-1, with a weak D call TRBD2 (6 bases). V was clipped by 3 bases and J by 4 bases, with 7 bases between them. This CDR3 has 13 residues. CDR3 sequence: CASSLGTYNEQFF. CDR3 sequence (DNA): TGTGCCAGCAGTTTGGGGACTTACAATGAGCAGTTCTTC.